The 27 T cell receptor beta chains presented below share a single source sample, sequenced in a study of cytomegalovirus exposure and HLA in healthy donors. The method was immunoSEQ multiplex PCR; TCRdb's version includes in-frame clones alone and lacks a portion of them. The sample gives 67,000 or so clones, about 94% of which show up once; about 1.4% is in the top ten. The specimen was PBMCs. These receptors all come from a man aged 18 to 29 in good health and CMV-seropositive.

V gene TRBV9 combines with J gene TRBJ2-5, with 7 nucleotides matching TRBD2. The trim removed 3 bases at V and 4 bases at J, leaving 6 bases unmatched. From germline, CDR1 is SGDLS and CDR2 YYNGEE. This CDR3 contains 14 residues. The CDR3 DNA sequence: TGTGCCAGCAGCGGAGGGACTACCCGAGAGACCCAGTACTTC. Protein: CASSGGTTRETQYF.

In DNA form, the CDR3 reads TGCAGCGTTCTCGACTATGGCTACACCTTC. The encoded protein is CSVLDYGYTF. The chain carries TRBV29-1 and TRBJ1-2; D not resolved. The CDR3 runs 10 residues. Germline CDR1 SQVTM, CDR2 ANQGSEA. The V end lost 5 bases, the J end lost 3 bases, and 4 bases lay between the germline ends.

V and J are TRBV5-5 and TRBJ2-7; no firm D call. This CDR3 spans 13 amino acids. CDR1 is SGHKS and CDR2 is YYEKEE in the germline V gene (reference sequence). Trimming pared 4 bases from V and 2 bases from J, leaving 10 bases between. In DNA, the CDR3 is TGTGCCAGCAGCCCACTACGGCCCTACGAGCAGTACTTC. Protein: CASSPLRPYEQYF.

The chain couples TRBV28 to TRBJ2-1; 11 bases are shared with TRBD2. V lost 2 bases and J lost 7; bases outside the gene matches: 7. The V gene's germline CDR1 is MDHEN and CDR2 SYDVKM. CDR3 length equals 16 residues. The CDR3 sequence: CASSLRGLAGGNEQFF. The CDR3 bases are TGTGCCAGCAGTTTAAGGGGTCTAGCGGGAGGTAATGAGCAGTTCTTC.

The chain recombines TRBV7-6 with TRBJ2-7, with 12 positions matching TRBD2. J was trimmed by 6 bases and V by 5 bases; bases with no gene match: 11. From germline, CDR1 is SGHVS and CDR2 FNYEAQ. The CDR3 has 16 residues. The CDR3 region has the DNA TGTGCCAGCAGCGAATTTCTAGCGGGGGGGTTAGGCGAGCAGTACTTC. Translated, it gives CASSEFLAGGLGEQYF.

V and J are TRBV5-6 and TRBJ2-3, with 7 bases lining up with TRBD2. Germline V gene sequence: CDR1 SGHDT, CDR2 YYEEEE. Trimming cost V 2 bases and J 4 bases; bases outside gene matches: 10. CDR3 length: 16 amino acids. In DNA form, the CDR3 reads TGTGCCAGCAGCTTCCGGAGTGGGAGGGCCCCAGATACGCAGTATTTT. Translated, it gives CASSFRSGRAPDTQYF.

This sequence joins TRBV5-8 and TRBJ2-1; TRBD1 might be the D (7 bases). Germline V gives CDR1 SGHTS, CDR2 YDEGEE. V was clipped by 0 bases and J by 7 bases, with 17 bases between them. CDR3 length: 16 residues. The CDR3 loop reads CASSLGAGQMINEQFF. CDR3 in DNA: TGTGCCAGCAGCTTGGGGGCGGGACAGATGATAAATGAGCAGTTCTTC.

The J gene is TRBJ2-3, the V gene TRBV9; 9 nucleotides align to TRBD1. The CDR3 is 16 amino acids. Germline V gives CDR1 SGDLS, CDR2 YYNGEE. Germline trimming cut 4 bases from V and 2 bases from J; bases unmatched to any gene: 8. This CDR3 is CASSSPRTGVTDTQYF. The CDR3 nucleotides read TGTGCCAGCAGCTCCCCCAGGACAGGGGTCACAGATACGCAGTATTTT.

V and J are TRBV5-1 and TRBJ2-5, with 7 bases aligning to TRBD1. Germline assignment: CDR1 SGHRS and CDR2 YFSETQ. This CDR3 is built from 14 residues. Losses at the gene ends were 6 bases for V and 2 bases for J; bases not matched to a gene: 7. CDR3 loop: CASTDQGQQETQYF. The CDR3 DNA follows: TGCGCCAGCACGGACCAGGGACAGCAAGAGACCCAGTACTTC. Looking up the rest from reference TRBV5-1 and TRBJ2-5 gives the full variable domain: KAGVTQTPRYLIKTRGQQVTLSCSPISGHRSVSWYQQTPGQGLQFLFEYFSETQRNKGNFPGRFSGRQFSNSRSEMNVSTLELGDSALYLCASTDQGQQETQYFGPGTRLLVL.

J is TRBJ2-2 and V is TRBV19; 14 bases map to TRBD2. V lost 5 bases and J lost 6; bases outside the gene matches: 8. Per germline, CDR1 LNHDA and CDR2 SQIVND (reference sequence). The CDR3 consists of 17 residues. The CDR3 DNA is TGTGCCAGTAGTCTGGGACTAGCGGGAGTAGGGGCCGGGGAGCTGTTTTTT. This codes for CASSLGLAGVGAGELFF. The whole variable domain, remainder taken from reference TRBV19 and TRBJ2-2, is DGGITQSPKYLFRKEGQNVTLSCEQNLNHDAMYWYRQDPGQGLRLIYYSQIVNDFQKGDIAEGYSVSREKKESFPLTVTSAQKNPTAFYLCASSLGLAGVGAGELFFGEGSRLTVL.

The J gene is TRBJ1-5, the V gene TRBV15; TRBD1 aligns across 7 bases. The V and J ends lost 1 base and 7 bases, in that order; junction bases with no gene match: 7. The CDR3 spans 15 residues. Germline V CDR1 and CDR2: LNHNV, YYDKDF (reference sequence). DNA of the CDR3: TGTGCCACCAGCAGAGGCAAAGGGGGCGGGCAGCCCCAGCATTTT. Amino acids: CATSRGKGGGQPQHF.

The gene calls are TRBV12-5 and TRBJ2-3; 8 bases map to TRBD2. CDR3 length: 14 residues. The germline V gene has CDR1 LGHNT and CDR2 FRNRAP. Trimming removed 3 bases from V and 4 bases from J; junction bases left unmatched: 3. For the CDR3, the DNA is TGTGCTAGTGGTTTAGCGGGAGTTCCAGATACGCAGTATTTT. Translated, it gives CASGLAGVPDTQYF.

With regard to this clone: At one of its ends the junction is not consistent with the germline gene, which may arise from a read error. V gene TRBV5-1 combines with J gene TRBJ2-6, with D perhaps TRBD1 (5 bases). Germline loops: CDR1 SGHRS, CDR2 YFSETQ. CDR3 length equals 16 residues. The CDR3 sequence is CASSLGVVSGANVLIF. The CDR3 DNA is TGCGCCAGCAGCTTGGGGGTGGTCTCTGGGGCCAACGTCCTGATTTTC. The full variable domain, in which reference TRBV5-1 and TRBJ2-6 provide the parts outside the CDR3, is KAGVTQTPRYLIKTRGQQVTLSCSPISGHRSVSWYQQTPGQGLQFLFEYFSETQRNKGNFPGRFSGRQFSNSRSEMNVSTLELGDSALYLCASSLGVVSGANVLIFGAGSRLTVL.

V usage is TRBV5-3 and J usage is TRBJ2-5, with D unclear. TRBV5-3 is designated an ORF whose function remains uncertain. V was trimmed by 0 bases and J by 0 bases, leaving 12 bases between them. There are 16 residues in the CDR3. The CDR3 loop is CARSLGSAVYQETQYF. CDR3 DNA sequence: TGTGCCAGAAGCTTGGGTTCGGCGGTCTACCAAGAGACCCAGTACTTC.

This rearrangement joins TRBV6-4 to TRBJ1-5; D is uncertain. The germline V and J ends were trimmed by 2 bases and 4 bases, with 12 bases remaining between them. This CDR3 is built from 15 residues. CDR1 is MRHNA and CDR2 is SNTAGT in the germline V gene. CDR3 in amino acids: CASSDTGHGNQPQHF. CDR3 sequence (DNA): TGTGCCAGCAGTGACACTGGGCACGGAAATCAGCCCCAGCATTTT.

V is TRBV5-4 and J is TRBJ2-7; a weak D match, TRBD1 (6 bases). V was pared by 10 bases and J by 2 bases, with 13 bases between. This CDR3 has 12 amino acids. Germline V gives CDR1 SGHNT, CDR2 YYREEE (reference sequence). The CDR3, as DNA: TGTGCCGTGGGGGACAATGCCTACGAGCAGTACTTC. The encoded protein is CAVGDNAYEQYF.

The V and J genes are TRBV7-3 and TRBJ2-1; 8 nucleotides line up with TRBD1. This CDR3 is 15 amino acids long. Germline trimming cut 2 bases from V and 1 base from J; bases unmatched to any gene: 1. CDR1 and CDR2 from the germline V gene are SGHTA and FQGTGA. The CDR3 sequence is CASSLHRGSYNEQFF. CDR3 nucleotides: TGTGCCAGCAGCTTACACAGGGGGTCCTACAATGAGCAGTTCTTC.

This clone appeared once. Compared with germline, one end of the junction differs, possibly owing to a read error. This sequence joins TRBV10-3 and TRBJ2-1, with TRBD2 identical over 8 bases. Germline CDR1 ENHRY, CDR2 SYGVKD. This CDR3 is built from 11 residues. CDR3 amino acids: CAISESTSAIF. The DNA of the CDR3 is TGTGCCATCAGTGAGTCGACTAGCGCGATCTTC.

J is TRBJ2-7 and V is TRBV4-1; 9 positions agree with TRBD2. The CDR3 is 17 amino acids. The germline gives CDR1 MGHRA, CDR2 YSYEKL. Germline trimming cut 0 bases from V and 0 bases from J; bases unmatched to any gene: 6. CDR3 sequence (DNA): TGCGCCAGCAGCCAAGATCTTCGGACTAGCGACTCCTACGAGCAGTACTTC. Its protein is CASSQDLRTSDSYEQYF.

Here the CDR3 reads CASSSRLIEQFF. CDR3 bases: TGTGCCAGCAGTTCCCGACTGATAGAGCAGTTCTTC. The rearrangement uses TRBV6-6 and TRBJ2-1; D gene unclear. With 4 bases removed from V and 10 bases from J, the gap between germline ends came to 11 bases. The CDR3 sequence is 12 residues long. Germline values: CDR1 MNHNY, CDR2 SVGAGI (reference sequence).

This chain uses TRBV30 with TRBJ2-2; D not certain. In germline, CDR1 is GTSNPN, CDR2 SVGIG (reference sequence). The CDR3 sequence is 12 residues long. V shed 4 bases and J shed 1 base, with 4 bases lying between them. The CDR3, as DNA: TGTGCCTGGACAATGAACACCGGGGAGCTGTTTTTT. This codes for CAWTMNTGELFF.

The chain employs TRBV2 and TRBJ1-5; the D gene is possibly TRBD1 (6 bases). V dropped 9 bases and J dropped 4 bases, with 13 bases sitting between them. Germline V gene lookup returns CDR1 SNHLY and CDR2 FYNNEI. The CDR3 runs to 13 residues. This chain's CDR3 is CASAGQPNQPQHF. CDR3 DNA sequence: TGTGCCAGTGCCGGACAGCCAAATCAGCCCCAGCATTTT.

The J gene is TRBJ2-3, the V gene TRBV28; 7 nucleotides line up with TRBD1. The germline gives CDR1 MDHEN, CDR2 SYDVKM. The ends lost 4 bases at V and 0 bases at J; junction bases unmatched: 1. The CDR3 runs 14 residues. CDR3 amino acids: CASSWDRSTDTQYF. The CDR3 DNA reads as TGTGCCAGCAGTTGGGACAGAAGCACAGATACGCAGTATTTT.

The rearrangement joins TRBV6-1 to TRBJ2-3; 9 bases align to TRBD2. The CDR3 loop spans 14 amino acids. Per germline, CDR1 MNHNS and CDR2 SASEGT. V gave up 9 bases and J gave up 9 bases; unmatched junction bases: 13. The CDR3 nucleotides are TGTGCCAGTTCTCGGGGGGGTAGCGGGGGCACGCAGTATTTT. Translating it yields CASSRGGSGGTQYF.

V is TRBV6-5 and J is TRBJ2-1, with D possibly matching TRBD2 (5 bases). The CDR3 extends over 15 amino acids. Germline CDR1 reads MNHEY; CDR2 reads SVGAGI. V was cut by 6 bases and J by 4 bases, with 16 bases left in between. As DNA, the CDR3 is TGTGCCAGCAGATCTAGCTACTTTTATTACAATGAGCAGTTCTTC. This sequence encodes CASRSSYFYYNEQFF.

The gene calls are TRBV10-3 and TRBJ2-7; 8 nucleotides match TRBD2. The V and J ends lost 5 bases and 4 bases, in that order; junction bases with no gene match: 7. The CDR3 is made up of 14 amino acids. In germline, CDR1 is ENHRY, CDR2 SYGVKD. The CDR3 sequence: CAISKTSALYEQYF. Here the CDR3 DNA reads TGTGCCATCAGTAAGACTAGCGCCCTATACGAGCAGTACTTC.

The chain carries TRBV7-2 and TRBJ1-6; 10 nucleotides agree with TRBD1. CDR1 is SGHTA and CDR2 is FQGNSA in the germline V gene. The CDR3 covers 15 residues. J was trimmed by 9 bases and V by 1 base; bases with no gene match: 3. DNA for the CDR3: TGTGCCAGCAGCTTAGGGGGACAGGGGATTTCACCCCTCCACTTT. Amino acid sequence: CASSLGGQGISPLHF.